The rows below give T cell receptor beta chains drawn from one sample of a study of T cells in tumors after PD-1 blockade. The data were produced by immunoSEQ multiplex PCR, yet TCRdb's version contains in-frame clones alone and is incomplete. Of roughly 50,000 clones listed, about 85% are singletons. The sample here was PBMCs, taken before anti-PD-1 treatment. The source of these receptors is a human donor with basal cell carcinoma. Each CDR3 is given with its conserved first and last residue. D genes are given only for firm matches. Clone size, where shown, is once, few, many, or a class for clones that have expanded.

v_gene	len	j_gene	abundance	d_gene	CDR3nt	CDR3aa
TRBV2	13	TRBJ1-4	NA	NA	TGTGCCAGCAGTTTACAGGGTAATGAAAAACTGTTTTTT	CASSLQGNEKLFF
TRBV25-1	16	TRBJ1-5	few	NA	TGTGCCAGCAGTGACGCGGGGGGAATGAGCAATCAGCCCCAGCATTTT	CASSDAGGMSNQPQHF
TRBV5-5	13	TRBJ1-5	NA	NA	TGTGCCAGCAGCACAGAGGGCAATCAGCCCCAGCATTTT	CASSTEGNQPQHF
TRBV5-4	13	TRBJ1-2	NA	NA	TGTGCCAGCAGCTTACAGAGTCGGTACGGCTACACCTTC	CASSLQSRYGYTF
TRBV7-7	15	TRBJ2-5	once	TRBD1	TGTGCCAGCAGCAAAGACAGGGGGCTCGGGGAGACCCAGTACTTC	CASSKDRGLGETQYF
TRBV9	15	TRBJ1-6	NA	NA	TGTGCCAGCAGGGGTAAGGGGCAGGAGGATTCACCCCTCCACTTT	CASRGKGQEDSPLHF
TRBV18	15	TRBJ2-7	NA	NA	TGTGCCAGCTCCTCGCTTGGGACGGGATCCTACGAGCAGTACTTC	CASSSLGTGSYEQYF
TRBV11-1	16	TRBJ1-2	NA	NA	TGTGCCAGCAGCTTATCGTTCGGGGGGGCATCGGATGGCTACACCTTC	CASSLSFGGASDGYTF
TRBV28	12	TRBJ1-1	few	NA	TGTGCCAGCAGAACTCAGGGAACTGAAGCTTTCTTT	CASRTQGTEAFF
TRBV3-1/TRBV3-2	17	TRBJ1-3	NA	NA	TGTGCCAGCAGCGCGGTGAAGGAGGGGGTCTACGGAAACACCATATATTTT	CASSAVKEGVYGNTIYF
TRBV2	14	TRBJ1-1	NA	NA	TGTGCCAGCAGTGAAACGCTATCCAGACTCCGGGCTTTCTTT	CASSETLSRLRAFF
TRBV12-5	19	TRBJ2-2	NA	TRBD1	TGTGCTAGTGGTTTAGTATGGGACAGGGGGCCCGCGAACACCGGGGAGCTGTTTTTT	CASGLVWDRGPANTGELFF
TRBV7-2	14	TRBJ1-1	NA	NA	TGTGCCAGCACCCTTAGAGCAGTTAACACTGAAGCTTTCTTT	CASTLRAVNTEAFF
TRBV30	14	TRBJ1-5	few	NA	TGTGCCTGGAGTGTATGGGGGGGCGGACAGCCCCAGCATTTT	CAWSVWGGGQPQHF
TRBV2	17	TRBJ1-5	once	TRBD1	TGTGCCAGCATGAGAGACAGGGCTTTGATTAGCAATCAGCCCCAGCATTTT	CASMRDRALISNQPQHF
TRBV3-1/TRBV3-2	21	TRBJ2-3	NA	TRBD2	TGTGCCAGCAGCCAAAACCTCCAAGGACTAGCGGGGGGGCTAGTGACAGATACGCAGTATTTT	CASSQNLQGLAGGLVTDTQYF
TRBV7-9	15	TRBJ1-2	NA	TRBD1	TGTGCCAGCAGCAATCGGGACAGGGGGCTGGATGGCTACACCTTC	CASSNRDRGLDGYTF
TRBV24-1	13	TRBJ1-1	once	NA	TGTGCCACCAGTGATTTCCTGAACACTGAAGCTTTCTTT	CATSDFLNTEAFF
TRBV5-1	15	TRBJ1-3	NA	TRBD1	TGCGCCAGCAGTTTGGGGACAGCTTCTGGAAACACCATATATTTT	CASSLGTASGNTIYF
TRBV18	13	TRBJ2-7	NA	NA	TGTGCCAGCTCACCCCAGGATTATCGCGAGCAGTACTTC	CASSPQDYREQYF
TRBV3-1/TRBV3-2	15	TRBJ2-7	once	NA	TGTGCCAGCAGCCCCCGCAGGGGACGTCTATACGAGCAGTACTTC	CASSPRRGRLYEQYF
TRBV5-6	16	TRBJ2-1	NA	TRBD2	TGTGCCAGCAGCTTGCCCCCTAGCGGATTATACAGGGAGCAGTTCTTC	CASSLPPSGLYREQFF
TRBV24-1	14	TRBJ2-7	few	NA	TGTGCCACCCTTCTTGCCCAGGGGTGGGACGAGCAGTACTTC	CATLLAQGWDEQYF
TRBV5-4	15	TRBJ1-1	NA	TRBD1	TGTGCCAGCACAGGGACAGGGGTGTTTAGCACTGAAGCTTTCTTT	CASTGTGVFSTEAFF
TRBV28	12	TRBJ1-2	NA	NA	TGTGCCAGCATGGGGACAACCTATGGCTACACCTTC	CASMGTTYGYTF
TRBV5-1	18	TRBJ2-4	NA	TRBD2	TGCGCCAGCAGCTTCCGCAGGACGGGAGGACTAGCCCGAAACATTCAGTACTTC	CASSFRRTGGLARNIQYF
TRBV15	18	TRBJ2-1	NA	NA	TGTGCCACCAGCAGAGATGACTCAATAGCGCTGGCCGGGACGGCGGGGTTCTTC	CATSRDDSIALAGTAGFF
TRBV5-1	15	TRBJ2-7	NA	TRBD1	TGCGCCAGCAGCTCCTGGACAGGGGCCCTCTACGAGCAGTACTTC	CASSSWTGALYEQYF
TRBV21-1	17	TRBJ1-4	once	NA	TGTGCCAGCAGCAGGAGAGACAGGGTGTCAACTAATGAAAAACTGTTTTTT	CASSRRDRVSTNEKLFF
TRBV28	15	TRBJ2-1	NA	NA	TGTGCCAGCAGTTTGACGGGGGGCCCATACAATGAGCAGTTCTTC	CASSLTGGPYNEQFF
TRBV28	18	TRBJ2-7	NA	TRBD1	TGTGCCAGCAGTTCCACCACAGCCGGGACAGGGGTCTCCTACGAGCAGTACTTC	CASSSTTAGTGVSYEQYF
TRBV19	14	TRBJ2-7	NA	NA	TGTGCCAGTAGTATCATGAATGGGGTCTACGAGCAGTACTTC	CASSIMNGVYEQYF
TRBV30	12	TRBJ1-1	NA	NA	TGTGCCTGGGCCCGACTAGGGACTGAAGCTTTCTTT	CAWARLGTEAFF
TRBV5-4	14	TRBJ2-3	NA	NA	TGTGCCAGCAGCGTGATCGGGTACCCAGATACGCAGTATTTT	CASSVIGYPDTQYF
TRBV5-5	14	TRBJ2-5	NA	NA	TGTGCCAGCAGCCTGGGAGGCGGCGTGGAGACCCAGTACTTC	CASSLGGGVETQYF
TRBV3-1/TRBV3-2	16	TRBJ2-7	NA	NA	TGTGCCAGCAGCCAAGATATTTGGAGGGGGGAGTACGAGCAGTACTTC	CASSQDIWRGEYEQYF
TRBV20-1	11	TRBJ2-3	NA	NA	TGCAGTGCTCGATCTAGGGATACGCAGTATTTT	CSARSRDTQYF
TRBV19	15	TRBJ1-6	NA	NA	TGTGCCAGTACCACTCCCCAGACTAATAATTCACCCCTCCACTTT	CASTTPQTNNSPLHF
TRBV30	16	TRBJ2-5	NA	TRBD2	TGTGCCTGGAGTGTACAGTCGCGGGGGGGCCGCGAGACCCAGTACTTC	CAWSVQSRGGRETQYF
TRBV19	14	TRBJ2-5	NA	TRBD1	TGTGCCAGTAGTATAAGAGGGGGCAGGGAGACCCAGTACTTC	CASSIRGGRETQYF
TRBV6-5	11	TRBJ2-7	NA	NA	TGTGCCAGCACCGACCGCTACGAGCAGTACTTC	CASTDRYEQYF
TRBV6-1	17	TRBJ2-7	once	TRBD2	TGTGCCAGCAGTGAAAATAGCGGGGGGGCCTTTAGAAACGAGCAGTACTTC	CASSENSGGAFRNEQYF
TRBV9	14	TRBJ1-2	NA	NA	TGTGCCAGCAGCGCTTACCCAAAGGGCTATGGCTACACCTTC	CASSAYPKGYGYTF
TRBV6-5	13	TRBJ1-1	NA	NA	TGTGCCAGCACCCAAAGGGGGGCCACCGAAGCTTTCTTT	CASTQRGATEAFF
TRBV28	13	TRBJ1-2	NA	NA	TGTGCCAGCAGTTTACAGTACAACTATGGCTACACCTTC	CASSLQYNYGYTF
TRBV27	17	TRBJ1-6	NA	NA	TGTGCCAGCAGTCCGACACTTACGAGCTCCTATAATTCACCCCTCCACTTT	CASSPTLTSSYNSPLHF
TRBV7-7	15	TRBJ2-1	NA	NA	TGTGCTAGCAGCTTACTGGGGGGCGCCTACAATGAGCAGTTCTTC	CASSLLGGAYNEQFF
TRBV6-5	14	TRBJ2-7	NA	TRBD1	TGTGCCAGCAGGCGGGGACAGGGCTCCTACGAGCAGTACTTC	CASRRGQGSYEQYF
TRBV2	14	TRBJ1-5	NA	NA	TGTGCCAGCAGAGAGATTTGGTCCAATCAGCCCCAGCATTTT	CASREIWSNQPQHF
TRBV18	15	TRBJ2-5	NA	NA	TGTGCCAGCTCACCACTTTGGGGGGTAGAGGAGACCCAGTACTTC	CASSPLWGVEETQYF
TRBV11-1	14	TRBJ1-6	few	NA	TGTGCCAGCAGCTGGGACACCCGAAATTCACCCCTCCACTTT	CASSWDTRNSPLHF
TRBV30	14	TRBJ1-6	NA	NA	TGTGCCTGGAGTCGGGGCAGAGAAAATTCACCCCTCCACTTT	CAWSRGRENSPLHF
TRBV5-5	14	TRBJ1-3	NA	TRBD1	TGTGCCAGCAGCTGGACAGGGCATGGAAACACCATATATTTT	CASSWTGHGNTIYF
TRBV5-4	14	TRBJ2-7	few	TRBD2	TGTGCCAGCAGCTTGAAACTAGCGGGGGAAGAGCAGTACTTC	CASSLKLAGEEQYF
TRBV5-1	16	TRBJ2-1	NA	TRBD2	TGCGCCAGCAGCGGAGGGACTAGCGGGGGCCACAATGAGCAGTTCTTC	CASSGGTSGGHNEQFF